The 27 T cell receptor beta chains below were found in one sample sequenced in a study of a mutant IDH1 vaccine in newly diagnosed glioma. These receptors have no identified antigens. Here immunoSEQ multiplex PCR was the method, and the copy in TCRdb shows in-frame clones only, minus some. The sample shows roughly 52,000 clones, about 80% of them seen only once. Time point indicated: week 23, last vaccination. Vaccine doses each comprised 300 ug of mutant IDH1 20-mer peptide, with topical imiquimod. The sequenced sample was PBMCs, obtained from a glioma patient whose treatment included an IDH1 peptide vaccine. These receptors all stem from a man aged 40-49 years with glioma.

The V call is TRBV7-9, the J call TRBJ2-7; 7 bases fit TRBD2. Germline V gene sequence: CDR1 SEHNR, CDR2 FQNEAQ (reference sequence). Trimming at V came to 5 bases and at J to 5 bases, leaving 9 bases not matched to a gene. This CDR3 comprises 14 residues. CDR3 sequence: CASSLLPAGDEQYF. In DNA form, the CDR3 reads TGTGCCAGCAGCCTTCTTCCGGCGGGGGACGAGCAGTACTTC.

This clone was seen once. The rearrangement uses TRBV29-1 and TRBJ2-1; no reliable D call. V was shortened by 3 bases and J by 0 bases, with 9 bases between the two germline ends. CDR1 is SQVTM, CDR2 ANQGSEA, per germline. The CDR3 has 14 amino acids. The CDR3 is CSVDGWGSYNEQFF. DNA of the CDR3: TGCAGCGTTGACGGGTGGGGCTCCTACAATGAGCAGTTCTTC.

There are a few counts of this clone. The chain links TRBV5-1 to TRBJ2-5; 11 bases match TRBD1. V shed 4 bases, J shed 1 base, and the junction held 3 bases outside the gene matches. Germline assignment: CDR1 SGHRS and CDR2 YFSETQ. The CDR3 covers 15 residues. For the CDR3, the DNA is TGCGCCAGCAGCCGCGGGACAGGGGGCCAAGAGACCCAGTACTTC. It is translated as CASSRGTGGQETQYF. Full variable domain (outside the CDR3, taken from reference TRBV5-1 and TRBJ2-5): KAGVTQTPRYLIKTRGQQVTLSCSPISGHRSVSWYQQTPGQGLQFLFEYFSETQRNKGNFPGRFSGRQFSNSRSEMNVSTLELGDSALYLCASSRGTGGQETQYFGPGTRLLVL.

The rearrangement joins TRBV6-5 to TRBJ1-3, with 7 nucleotides matching TRBD1. CDR1 is MNHEY and CDR2 is SVGAGI in the germline V gene. This CDR3 region has 15 residues. V was clipped by 2 bases and J by 2 bases; unmatched bases: 3. CDR3: CASSYKGTAGNTIYF. CDR3 nucleotides: TGTGCCAGCAGTTACAAGGGGACAGCTGGAAACACCATATATTTT.

The chain couples TRBV5-4 to TRBJ1-2; 7 bases fit TRBD1. This CDR3 has 14 amino acids. Germline loops: CDR1 SGHNT, CDR2 YYREEE (reference sequence). With V trimmed by 2 bases and J by 3 bases, 4 bases remained unmatched. CDR3 loop: CASSFSGGDYGYTF. The CDR3 coding sequence is TGTGCCAGCAGCTTTTCAGGGGGTGACTATGGCTACACCTTC.

In this sample, this clone turned up a few times. The chain joins TRBV14 to TRBJ1-5; D is undetermined. The CDR3 length is 14 residues. CDR1 and CDR2 from the germline V gene are SGHDN and FVKESK. With 4 bases removed from V and 1 base from J, the gap between germline ends came to 8 bases. CDR3 sequence reads: CASSPLGSNQPQHF. CDR3 sequence (DNA): TGTGCCAGCAGCCCCCTAGGAAGCAATCAGCCCCAGCATTTT.

V and J are TRBV6-5 and TRBJ1-2; 8 bases fit TRBD1. Trimming cost V 6 bases and J 4 bases; bases outside gene matches: 10. Germline CDR1 and CDR2: MNHEY and SVGAGI. This CDR3 comprises 15 residues. CDR3 coding DNA: TGTGCCAGCAGCCGCTCGTTCCAGGGGGCCTATGGCTACACCTTC. This encodes CASSRSFQGAYGYTF.

In nucleotides, the CDR3 is TGTGCCAGCAGTTACTCCGGGACATATCGTGCACCCCTCCACTTT. As protein: CASSYSGTYRAPLHF. The chain employs TRBV6-5 and TRBJ1-6; tentative D call: TRBD1 (6 bases). This CDR3 contains 15 residues. CDR1 is MNHEY, CDR2 SVGAGI, per germline. The V end was cut by 0 bases, the J end by 11 bases, with 14 bases between.

The CDR3 sequence: CASSYGGAQPQHF. The CDR3 nucleotides are TGTGCCAGCAGTTATGGGGGGGCTCAGCCCCAGCATTTT. The genes are TRBV6-5 and TRBJ1-5; D possibly corresponds to TRBD1 (6 bases). The CDR3 loop spans 13 amino acids. Per germline, CDR1 MNHEY and CDR2 SVGAGI. V was clipped by 3 bases and J by 6 bases, with 9 bases between them.

The gene calls are TRBV2 and TRBJ1-5; no clear D gene. The ends were cut back, 8 bases at V and 4 bases at J, with 12 bases in the middle. This CDR3 comprises 13 residues. Germline V gene sequence: CDR1 SNHLY, CDR2 FYNNEI. The CDR3 DNA follows: TGTGCCAGCGAGACAACACCAAATCAGCCCCAGCATTTT. Its translation is CASETTPNQPQHF.

This clone was observed a single time. J is TRBJ2-5 and V is TRBV18; possibly TRBD2 for D (6 bases). Per germline, CDR1 KGHSH and CDR2 LQKENI. V was pared by 3 bases and J by 4 bases, with 15 bases between. This CDR3 comprises 15 residues. This CDR3 reads CASSPPMNGGETQYF. The CDR3 DNA sequence: TGTGCCAGCTCACCGCCCATGAACGGGGGAGAGACCCAGTACTTC.

V and J are TRBV15 and TRBJ1-5; 7 bases fit TRBD1. Germline V gene lookup returns CDR1 LNHNV and CDR2 YYDKDF (reference sequence). The CDR3 is 16 amino acids. V lost 5 bases, J lost 1 base, and 8 bases stayed unmatched. CDR3 bases: TGTGCCACCAGCGGCCAGGGGGGAAAGAGCAATCAGCCCCAGCATTTT. As protein: CATSGQGGKSNQPQHF.

This chain links TRBV7-9 with TRBJ1-2; weak D call: TRBD1 (6 bases). Per germline, CDR1 SEHNR and CDR2 FQNEAQ (reference sequence). This CDR3 comprises 13 residues. Trimming stripped 5 bases from V and 4 bases from J, with 11 bases between. CDR3 protein: CASSADSLYGYTF. The CDR3 coding sequence is TGTGCCAGCAGCGCGGACAGCCTCTATGGCTACACCTTC.

The genes are TRBV19 and TRBJ2-3, with 9 bases lining up with TRBD1. Trimming removed 9 bases from V and 2 bases from J; junction bases left unmatched: 9. Germline V gene data show CDR1 as LNHDA and CDR2 as SQIVND (reference sequence). This CDR3 comprises 15 residues. The CDR3 loop reads CASNKGQGATDTQYF. CDR3 in DNA: TGTGCCAGCAATAAGGGACAGGGCGCCACAGATACGCAGTATTTT.

A single count supports this clone. This chain connects TRBV6-1 to TRBJ2-7; D unresolved. V was cut by 6 bases and J by 0 bases, with 9 bases left in between. The CDR3 has 13 residues. Germline CDR1 MNHNS, CDR2 SASEGT. The CDR3 spells CASRLDGSYEQYF. CDR3 in DNA: TGTGCCAGCAGGCTGGACGGCTCCTACGAGCAGTACTTC.

V usage is TRBV6-6 and J usage is TRBJ1-5; maybe TRBD1 (5 bases). The CDR3 is 14 residues long. Germline V gene sequence: CDR1 MNHNY, CDR2 SVGAGI (reference sequence). V shed 6 bases and J shed 5 bases, with 14 bases lying between them. This chain's CDR3 is CASSDGGGYQPQHF. CDR3 nucleotide sequence: TGTGCCAGCAGCGACGGGGGGGGGTATCAGCCCCAGCATTTT.

This sequence joins TRBV18 and TRBJ1-2; D perhaps matches TRBD1 (5 bases). The CDR3 is made up of 14 amino acids. V was trimmed by 3 bases and J by 3 bases, leaving 11 bases between them. Germline values: CDR1 KGHSH, CDR2 LQKENI. CDR3 in amino acids: CASSPWQGYYGYTF. The CDR3 DNA sequence: TGTGCCAGCTCACCCTGGCAGGGATACTATGGCTACACCTTC.

The chain joins TRBV29-1 to TRBJ2-7; the D is unclear. The CDR3 runs to 11 residues. Germline CDR1 SQVTM, CDR2 ANQGSEA. V lost 3 bases, J lost 4 bases, and 7 bases lay in between. The CDR3 sequence: CSVEQEYEQYF. CDR3 DNA sequence: TGCAGCGTTGAGCAAGAGTACGAGCAGTACTTC.

The rearrangement joins TRBV6-1 to TRBJ2-7; TRBD1 agrees at 8 bases. Germline lookup yields CDR1 MNHNS and CDR2 SASEGT. V shed 4 bases and J 0 bases; nucleotides not matched to a gene: 5. The CDR3 is 15 amino acids. The CDR3 spells CASSANRGNSYEQYF. The CDR3 DNA is TGTGCCAGCAGTGCTAACAGGGGGAACTCCTACGAGCAGTACTTC.

The chain uses TRBV5-6 and TRBJ2-3, with 15 nucleotides matching TRBD2. V shed 4 bases, J shed 5 bases, and the junction held 5 bases outside the gene matches. CDR1 SGHDT and CDR2 YYEEEE come from the germline V gene. This CDR3 region has 16 residues. The CDR3 loop is CASSGGLAGGEDTQYF. As DNA, the CDR3 is TGTGCCAGCAGCGGGGGACTAGCGGGGGGAGAAGATACGCAGTATTTT.

V is TRBV9 and J is TRBJ2-5, with 7 nucleotides matching TRBD1. V shed 0 bases, J shed 5 bases, and the junction held 4 bases outside the gene matches. The length of the CDR3 is 14 residues. Germline V lookup: CDR1 SGDLS, CDR2 YYNGEE. The CDR3 reads CASSVGSRGETQYF. For the CDR3, the DNA is TGTGCCAGCAGCGTAGGTTCCAGGGGGGAGACCCAGTACTTC.

This clone was seen a few times. V and J are TRBV21-1 and TRBJ1-4; the D call in the table, TRBD1, was not verified against the DNA. TRBV21-1 is described as a pseudogene. This CDR3 spans 13 amino acids. The CDR3 nucleotides read TGTGCCAGCAGCTCCCTGAGACAGAACGTTGAGTTTTTT. Protein product: CASSSLRQNVEFF.

This rearrangement joins TRBV11-2 to TRBJ1-2; 7 bases are shared with TRBD1. The germline CDR1 and CDR2 sequences are SGHAT and FQNNGV. The CDR3 contains 13 residues. Losses at the gene ends were 5 bases for V and 6 bases for J; bases not matched to a gene: 6. The CDR3 nucleotides read TGTGCCAGCAGCCAATCAGGGGGAGATGGCTACACCTTC. Translation: CASSQSGGDGYTF.

The chain couples TRBV10-3 to TRBJ2-3, with D perhaps matching TRBD2 (6 bases). This CDR3 spans 13 amino acids. Trimming cost V 8 bases and J 0 bases, with 9 bases left between them. CDR1 and CDR2 from the germline V gene are ENHRY and SYGVKD. Here the CDR3 DNA reads TGTGCCATCGGGACTGGGAGCACAGATACGCAGTATTTT. This encodes CAIGTGSTDTQYF.

The chain is built from TRBV4-1 and TRBJ2-1, with D maybe TRBD2 (5 bases). This CDR3 has 15 residues. Trimming cost V 0 bases and J 6 bases, with 12 bases left between them. Germline V CDR1 and CDR2: MGHRA, YSYEKL. The DNA for the CDR3 is TGCGCCAGCAGCCAAGATGATCGACTAACCAATGAGCAGTTCTTC. Translating gives CASSQDDRLTNEQFF.

The chain combines TRBV7-2 with TRBJ1-1; 7 nucleotides align to TRBD1. The CDR3 consists of 15 residues. Germline loops: CDR1 SGHTA, CDR2 FQGNSA. Trimming at V came to 3 bases and at J to 5 bases, leaving 9 bases not matched to a gene. CDR3 bases: TGTGCCAGCAGCTTTAACAGGGGAGAAGGGACTGAAGCTTTCTTT. Translation gives CASSFNRGEGTEAFF.

The CDR3 loop is CASSEYGDRTDTQYF. The CDR3 region has the DNA TGTGCCAGCAGTGAATACGGGGACCGCACAGATACGCAGTATTTT. This rearrangement joins TRBV6-1 to TRBJ2-3; D may match TRBD1 or TRBD2 (5 bases each). Germline V gene lookup returns CDR1 MNHNS and CDR2 SASEGT. V was pared by 2 bases and J by 1 base, with 10 bases between. This CDR3 has 15 residues.